The rows below give T cell receptor beta chains drawn from one sample of a study of Ad26.COV2.S vaccination and SARS-CoV-2 variants. Assay: immunoSEQ multiplex PCR; the TCRdb copy retains only in-frame clones and omits some. The profile shows about 680,000 clones, more than 80% of them singletons. Here the sequenced sample was peripheral blood, taken in a trial of Ad26.COV2.S vaccine versus placebo. The receptors originated from a person aged 18-60 years who received the Ad26.COV2.S COVID-19 vaccine or a placebo. Each CDR3 is given with its conserved first and last residue. A D gene is named only where the DNA matches it firmly. Only part of the rows carry a size: once, few, many, or a class if the clone is expanded.

CDR3 DNA: TGTGCCAGCAGCTTACGGGAGGGGAACCACGAGCAGTACTTC
CDR3 protein: CASSLREGNHEQYF
D gene: TRBD2
clone size: .
V gene: TRBV11-2
CDR3 length: 14
J gene: TRBJ2-7

CDR3 DNA: TGTGCCAGCAGTTACCGGACAGAGGGCTACGAGCAGTACTTC
CDR3 protein: CASSYRTEGYEQYF
D gene: .
clone size: once
V gene: TRBV6-6
CDR3 length: 14
J gene: TRBJ2-7

CDR3 DNA: TGTGCTAGTGGTTCACGACCGCTTTTGGATACGCAGTATTTT
CDR3 protein: CASGSRPLLDTQYF
D gene: .
clone size: many
V gene: TRBV12-5
CDR3 length: 14
J gene: TRBJ2-3

CDR3 DNA: TGTGCCAGCAGTTACGGGGGGAAAACCTACGAGCAGTACTTC
CDR3 protein: CASSYGGKTYEQYF
D gene: .
clone size: .
V gene: TRBV6-5
CDR3 length: 14
J gene: TRBJ2-7

CDR3 DNA: TGTGCCAGCTCACCGAGTGGGCAGGGACGATACGAGCAGTACTTC
CDR3 protein: CASSPSGQGRYEQYF
D gene: .
clone size: .
V gene: TRBV18
CDR3 length: 15
J gene: TRBJ2-7

CDR3 DNA: TGCGCCAGCAGTGAGTTAACGGGCGGGGGACAGGGTCCTAGCGGGAGGCCCTACGAGCAGTACTTC
CDR3 protein: CASSELTGGGQGPSGRPYEQYF
D gene: TRBD2
clone size: .
V gene: TRBV10-2
CDR3 length: 22
J gene: TRBJ2-7

CDR3 DNA: TGTGCCAGCAGCGTACGGGACTTCACCGGGGAGCTGTTTTTT
CDR3 protein: CASSVRDFTGELFF
D gene: .
clone size: .
V gene: TRBV9
CDR3 length: 14
J gene: TRBJ2-2

CDR3 DNA: TGTGCCAGTATGACCCCGGGACAGGACTATGGCTACACCTTC
CDR3 protein: CASMTPGQDYGYTF
D gene: TRBD1
clone size: .
V gene: TRBV19
CDR3 length: 14
J gene: TRBJ1-2

CDR3 DNA: TGTGCCAGCATTAAACAGGAGAACACTGAAGCTTTCTTT
CDR3 protein: CASIKQENTEAFF
D gene: .
clone size: .
V gene: TRBV6-6
CDR3 length: 13
J gene: TRBJ1-1

CDR3 DNA: TGTGCCAGCAGTGTTAGCTGGAACACTGAAGCTTTCTTT
CDR3 protein: CASSVSWNTEAFF
D gene: .
clone size: .
V gene: TRBV2
CDR3 length: 13
J gene: TRBJ1-1

CDR3 DNA: TGTGCCAGCAGCTTGGAGGGGGGGACGGCTATTCAGCCCCAGCATTTT
CDR3 protein: CASSLEGGTAIQPQHF
D gene: .
clone size: .
V gene: TRBV7-9
CDR3 length: 16
J gene: TRBJ1-5

CDR3 DNA: TGCGCCAGCAGCTACCAACAAGCAACTATAGTGAACACTGAAGCTTTCTTT
CDR3 protein: CASSYQQATIVNTEAFF
D gene: .
clone size: .
V gene: TRBV4-1
CDR3 length: 17
J gene: TRBJ1-1

CDR3 DNA: TGTGCCAGCAGCTTAGGACCCGGGACAGGGGGCTACGAGCAGTACTTC
CDR3 protein: CASSLGPGTGGYEQYF
D gene: TRBD1
clone size: .
V gene: TRBV11-2
CDR3 length: 16
J gene: TRBJ2-7

CDR3 DNA: TGTGCCAGCAGGTGGAATACAGGGACCTATGGCTACACCTTC
CDR3 protein: CASRWNTGTYGYTF
D gene: .
clone size: few
V gene: TRBV6-6
CDR3 length: 14
J gene: TRBJ1-2

CDR3 DNA: TGTGCCAGCAGCTTAGAAGGGTCCCCAAATTCACCCCTCCACTTT
CDR3 protein: CASSLEGSPNSPLHF
D gene: .
clone size: few
V gene: TRBV7-9
CDR3 length: 15
J gene: TRBJ1-6

CDR3 DNA: TGTGCCAGCAGCCGGACAGGGTATAGCAATCAGCCCCAGCATTTT
CDR3 protein: CASSRTGYSNQPQHF
D gene: TRBD1
clone size: once
V gene: TRBV9
CDR3 length: 15
J gene: TRBJ1-5

CDR3 DNA: TGTGCCAGCTCACCACCACGGGGGAACACCGGGGAGCTGTTTTTT
CDR3 protein: CASSPPRGNTGELFF
D gene: .
clone size: once
V gene: TRBV18
CDR3 length: 15
J gene: TRBJ2-2

CDR3 DNA: TGTGCCAGTAGTACCGGGACTAGCGCCTTATACGAGCAGTACTTC
CDR3 protein: CASSTGTSALYEQYF
D gene: TRBD2
clone size: once
V gene: TRBV19
CDR3 length: 15
J gene: TRBJ2-7

CDR3 DNA: TGTGCCAGCAGCTATCTTAAGGGGCTGTGGTGGGTAAATCAGCCCCAGCATTTT
CDR3 protein: CASSYLKGLWWVNQPQHF
D gene: .
clone size: few
V gene: TRBV7-6
CDR3 length: 18
J gene: TRBJ1-5

CDR3 DNA: TGCGCCAGCAGTGATCCAGGGGCCGCTGAGCAGTTCTTC
CDR3 protein: CASSDPGAAEQFF
D gene: .
clone size: .
V gene: TRBV10-1
CDR3 length: 13
J gene: TRBJ2-1

CDR3 DNA: TGTGCCATCAGCTCCGGGACAGGCGGGCTGGCCAATGAGCAGTTCTTC
CDR3 protein: CAISSGTGGLANEQFF
D gene: TRBD1
clone size: .
V gene: TRBV10-3
CDR3 length: 16
J gene: TRBJ2-1

CDR3 DNA: TGCGCCAGCAGCCCTGGGACTAGCGGGACCTCGTCATACTTC
CDR3 protein: CASSPGTSGTSSYF
D gene: TRBD2
clone size: .
V gene: TRBV5-1
CDR3 length: 14
J gene: TRBJ2-4

CDR3 DNA: TGCGCCAGCAGCCAGGGACTAGCTTCCTACGAGCAGTACTTC
CDR3 protein: CASSQGLASYEQYF
D gene: TRBD2
clone size: .
V gene: TRBV4-3
CDR3 length: 14
J gene: TRBJ2-7

CDR3 DNA: TGTGCCAGCAGCTCCCGTAGAGGAAAAAACATTCAGTACTTC
CDR3 protein: CASSSRRGKNIQYF
D gene: .
clone size: .
V gene: TRBV5-6
CDR3 length: 14
J gene: TRBJ2-4

CDR3 DNA: TGTGCCAGCTCACTAAGCACAGATACGCAGTATTTT
CDR3 protein: CASSLSTDTQYF
D gene: .
clone size: .
V gene: TRBV6-6
CDR3 length: 12
J gene: TRBJ2-3

CDR3 DNA: TGTGCCAGCAGCCCCGTGGGACCAAGCTACGAGCAGTACTTC
CDR3 protein: CASSPVGPSYEQYF
D gene: .
clone size: once
V gene: TRBV7-2
CDR3 length: 14
J gene: TRBJ2-7

CDR3 DNA: TGTGCCAGTAGTTCCCACCGCCGCTCCTACAATGAGCAGTTCTTC
CDR3 protein: CASSSHRRSYNEQFF
D gene: .
clone size: .
V gene: TRBV19
CDR3 length: 15
J gene: TRBJ2-1

CDR3 DNA: TGTGCCAGCAGCCCGGGAGCGGGAGGAGGAGAGACCCAGTACTTC
CDR3 protein: CASSPGAGGGETQYF
D gene: TRBD2
clone size: .
V gene: TRBV7-9
CDR3 length: 15
J gene: TRBJ2-5

CDR3 DNA: TGTGCCAGCAGCGGGGGCGGGCCTAGCACAGATACGCAGTATTTT
CDR3 protein: CASSGGGPSTDTQYF
D gene: .
clone size: once
V gene: TRBV9
CDR3 length: 15
J gene: TRBJ2-3

CDR3 DNA: TGTGCCAGCGGAGAGGACAGTTACTATGGCTACACCTTC
CDR3 protein: CASGEDSYYGYTF
D gene: .
clone size: .
V gene: TRBV27
CDR3 length: 13
J gene: TRBJ1-2

CDR3 DNA: TGTGCCAGTTCCGGCCCCTACACTGAAGCTTTCTTT
CDR3 protein: CASSGPYTEAFF
D gene: .
clone size: .
V gene: TRBV19
CDR3 length: 12
J gene: TRBJ1-1

CDR3 DNA: TGTGCCAGCGGGGGACAGGGTTATGGCTACACCTTC
CDR3 protein: CASGGQGYGYTF
D gene: TRBD1
clone size: few
V gene: TRBV7-9
CDR3 length: 12
J gene: TRBJ1-2

CDR3 DNA: TGTGCCAGCAGTTACCATGGGGGGCGGACCTACGAGCAGTACTTC
CDR3 protein: CASSYHGGRTYEQYF
D gene: .
clone size: .
V gene: TRBV6-5
CDR3 length: 15
J gene: TRBJ2-7

CDR3 DNA: TGTGCTAGTGGTTTGGGGAGCTCCTACAATGAGCAGTTCTTC
CDR3 protein: CASGLGSSYNEQFF
D gene: .
clone size: .
V gene: TRBV12-5
CDR3 length: 14
J gene: TRBJ2-1

CDR3 DNA: TGTGCCAGCTCACCAAGGCTCGAGGGTAATGAGCAGTTCTTC
CDR3 protein: CASSPRLEGNEQFF
D gene: .
clone size: .
V gene: TRBV18
CDR3 length: 14
J gene: TRBJ2-1

CDR3 DNA: TGTGCCAGCAGCCTCCCTCGGACAGGGATCTATGGCTACACCTTC
CDR3 protein: CASSLPRTGIYGYTF
D gene: TRBD1
clone size: .
V gene: TRBV5-8
CDR3 length: 15
J gene: TRBJ1-2

CDR3 DNA: TGTGCCAGCTCACCAATGGCGGCCCAAGAGACCCAGTACTTC
CDR3 protein: CASSPMAAQETQYF
D gene: .
clone size: .
V gene: TRBV18
CDR3 length: 14
J gene: TRBJ2-5

CDR3 DNA: TGTGCCAGCAGTGAGGGCTTATCTGGGGCCAACGTCCTGACTTTC
CDR3 protein: CASSEGLSGANVLTF
D gene: .
clone size: .
V gene: TRBV6-1
CDR3 length: 15
J gene: TRBJ2-6

CDR3 DNA: TGTGCCTGGAGTGCCCCGGGACTAGGGAATCAGCCCCAGCATTTT
CDR3 protein: CAWSAPGLGNQPQHF
D gene: .
clone size: .
V gene: TRBV30
CDR3 length: 15
J gene: TRBJ1-5

CDR3 DNA: TGTGCCAGCAGACCCGGTGGGTTGGGCACAGATACGCAGTATTTT
CDR3 protein: CASRPGGLGTDTQYF
D gene: .
clone size: .
V gene: TRBV6-5
CDR3 length: 15
J gene: TRBJ2-3

CDR3 DNA: TGCGCCAGCAGCGAACAGGGTGCTAATGAAAAACTGTTTTTT
CDR3 protein: CASSEQGANEKLFF
D gene: .
clone size: .
V gene: TRBV5-1
CDR3 length: 14
J gene: TRBJ1-4

CDR3 DNA: TGTGCCAGCAAGGGACAGGGTTCGAAGGTGAACACTGAAGCTTTCTTT
CDR3 protein: CASKGQGSKVNTEAFF
D gene: TRBD1
clone size: .
V gene: TRBV2
CDR3 length: 16
J gene: TRBJ1-1

CDR3 DNA: TGCAGCGTAGGAGAGTATGGGACTAGCGGGTCATTCAGCACAGATACGCAGTATTTT
CDR3 protein: CSVGEYGTSGSFSTDTQYF
D gene: TRBD2
clone size: once
V gene: TRBV29-1
CDR3 length: 19
J gene: TRBJ2-3

CDR3 DNA: TGTGCCAGCAGCTTAGGAGGTAACACCGGGGAGCTGTTTTTT
CDR3 protein: CASSLGGNTGELFF
D gene: .
clone size: .
V gene: TRBV7-9
CDR3 length: 14
J gene: TRBJ2-2

CDR3 DNA: TGCGCCAGCAGCCAAGGGACAGGGACCGGGGAGCTGTTTTTT
CDR3 protein: CASSQGTGTGELFF
D gene: TRBD1
clone size: .
V gene: TRBV4-1
CDR3 length: 14
J gene: TRBJ2-2

CDR3 DNA: TGTGCCAGTAGTATAGAGGGTAGGAGCTCCTACAATGAGCAGTTCTTC
CDR3 protein: CASSIEGRSSYNEQFF
D gene: .
clone size: .
V gene: TRBV19
CDR3 length: 16
J gene: TRBJ2-1

CDR3 DNA: TGTGCCAGCAGCCAGCCGGGACTAGCGTCAAGAGATACGCAGTATTTT
CDR3 protein: CASSQPGLASRDTQYF
D gene: TRBD2
clone size: .
V gene: TRBV11-2
CDR3 length: 16
J gene: TRBJ2-3

CDR3 DNA: TGCGCCAGCAGCTTGGGGGTCGTGGGGTTGACTGAAAAACTGTTTTTT
CDR3 protein: CASSLGVVGLTEKLFF
D gene: .
clone size: .
V gene: TRBV5-1
CDR3 length: 16
J gene: TRBJ1-4

CDR3 DNA: TGTGCCAGCAGTTCGTGGACAGGGGGCAACTATGGCTACACCTTC
CDR3 protein: CASSSWTGGNYGYTF
D gene: TRBD1
clone size: .
V gene: TRBV27
CDR3 length: 15
J gene: TRBJ1-2

CDR3 DNA: TGTGCCAGCAGCACCCGAGCGGGGGGGATTAGGGAGACCCAGTACTTC
CDR3 protein: CASSTRAGGIRETQYF
D gene: TRBD2
clone size: .
V gene: TRBV7-9
CDR3 length: 16
J gene: TRBJ2-5

CDR3 DNA: TGTGCCAGCAGCGGATGGGATCGGAGGGGCGAGCAGTACTTC
CDR3 protein: CASSGWDRRGEQYF
D gene: .
clone size: .
V gene: TRBV5-6
CDR3 length: 14
J gene: TRBJ2-7

CDR3 DNA: TGTGCCAGCAGTTTATCGCCTAGCGGGGGCTCCACAGATACGCAGTATTTT
CDR3 protein: CASSLSPSGGSTDTQYF
D gene: TRBD2
clone size: .
V gene: TRBV27
CDR3 length: 17
J gene: TRBJ2-3

CDR3 DNA: TGTGCCAGCAGCGCAACTGGAAACGGCGCAGATACGCAGTATTTT
CDR3 protein: CASSATGNGADTQYF
D gene: .
clone size: .
V gene: TRBV5-6
CDR3 length: 15
J gene: TRBJ2-3

CDR3 DNA: TGTGCCAGCAGTTACGCGGGACCAAGCACAGATACGCAGTATTTT
CDR3 protein: CASSYAGPSTDTQYF
D gene: .
clone size: once
V gene: TRBV6-5
CDR3 length: 15
J gene: TRBJ2-3